This TCR beta chain is drawn from a study of T-cell reconstitution after alpha-beta-depleted transplantation in children. Findings and caveats of the study: Most T-cell counts and diversity one year after the transplant came from T cells that were newly produced. The study traced high day-60 TCRbeta diversity in some patients to surviving recipient T cells and thymic progenitors. Reportedly, only several hundred clones from non-depleted graft cells drove alpha-beta T-cell counts at about two months.

V gave up 2 bases and J gave up 6 bases, with 11 bases separating them. CDR1 is ENHRY and CDR2 is SYGVKD in the germline V gene. This CDR3 region has 14 residues. Library preparation (for TCRbeta) was performed with unique molecular identifiers. TCRdb recomputed calls from the PCR reads with MiXCR, one row per CDR3 protein. Of 550,000 to 800,000 distinct CDR3 sequences in the sample, approximately 14% were seen once. At least ten counts were recorded for this clonotype. Its target is not known. This rearrangement joins TRBV10-3 to TRBJ1-5, with a weak D call TRBD1 (5 bases). The receptor was derived from a girl aged 2 to 10 with congenital amegakaryocytic thrombocytopenia, due to receive a stem cell transplant. The sequences come from PBMCs, collected before TCRalphabeta/CD19-depleted stem cell transplant. The CDR3 region is CAISEEGQGQPQHF. The CDR3 nucleotides read TGTGCCATCAGTGAGGAGGGGCAAGGTCAGCCCCAGCATTTT.